Presented here are 9 T cell receptor beta chains from one specimen sequenced in a study of blood T cell repertoires in COVID-19. Produced via immunoSEQ multiplex PCR; TCRdb's table is partial and in-frame only. The sample consists of about 170,000 clones, around 67% of them appearing once. Input material: peripheral blood. The receptors were gathered from a woman at least 80 years old with acute or convalescent COVID-19.

The chain is built from TRBV29-1 and TRBJ1-1, with TRBD1 matching 12 bases. V shed 7 bases and J 4 bases; nucleotides not matched to a gene: 10. Germline V gene sequence: CDR1 SQVTM, CDR2 ANQGSEA. The CDR3 runs to 15 residues. CDR3 region: CSATGDRGRVTEAFF. CDR3 nucleotide sequence: TGCAGCGCCACCGGGGACAGGGGGCGAGTCACTGAAGCTTTCTTT.

This clone has just one count. This rearrangement joins TRBV27 to TRBJ2-3; D perhaps matches TRBD2 (6 bases). The length of the CDR3 is 15 residues. V was shortened by 6 bases and J by 1 base, with 14 bases between the two germline ends. From germline, CDR1 is MNHEY and CDR2 SMNVEV (reference sequence). The CDR3 sequence: CASSLGTYGTDTQYF. The CDR3 region has the DNA TGTGCCAGCAGCCTCGGGACTTATGGCACAGATACGCAGTATTTT.

The J gene is TRBJ2-2, the V gene TRBV25-1; 9 positions agree with TRBD2. The CDR3 contains 16 residues. Germline V gene sequence: CDR1 MGHDK, CDR2 SYGVNS. Trimming at V came to 6 bases and at J to 5 bases, leaving 10 bases not matched to a gene. For the CDR3, the DNA is TGTGCCAGCAGAGACGACGGCGGGAGGGTAACCGGGGAGCTGTTTTTT. Its translation is CASRDDGGRVTGELFF.

At least ten counts were recorded for this clone. The rearrangement links TRBV27 to TRBJ2-7; possible D gene TRBD2, 5 bases. Germline V lookup: CDR1 MNHEY, CDR2 SMNVEV (reference sequence). This CDR3 is built from 14 residues. V shed 4 bases and J shed 6 bases, with 16 bases lying between them. The DNA for the CDR3 is TGTGCCAGCAGTTCGGGATTTCCAACGAGCGAGCAGTACTTC. Amino acid sequence: CASSSGFPTSEQYF.

The rearrangement uses TRBV19 and TRBJ2-7; TRBD1 matches 7 bases. The CDR3 is made up of 14 amino acids. Germline-derived CDR1 and CDR2 are LNHDA and SQIVND (reference sequence). V lost 4 bases and J lost 4; bases outside the gene matches: 7. CDR3 sequence (DNA): TGTGCCAGTAGTACCTCACAGGGGACGTACGAGCAGTACTTC. Translated: CASSTSQGTYEQYF.

The chain employs TRBV4-3 and TRBJ2-2; D is uncertain. Trimming removed 0 bases at V and 6 bases at J, with 8 bases between. Germline V gene lookup returns CDR1 LGHNA and CDR2 YSLEER. CDR3 size: 14 residues. The CDR3 DNA sequence: TGCGCCAGCAGCCAAGATAGAAGTTCCGGGGAGCTGTTTTTT. Protein sequence: CASSQDRSSGELFF.

The CDR3 here is CASSSGTGVAAGEKLFF. The CDR3 nucleotides read TGTGCCAGCAGCTCCGGGACAGGGGTCGCCGCGGGGGAAAAACTGTTTTTT. J is TRBJ1-4 and V is TRBV27; 10 bases agree with TRBD1. CDR1 and CDR2 (germline): MNHEY, SMNVEV (reference sequence). The CDR3 spans 17 residues. V lost 6 bases to trimming and J lost 8 bases; unmatched junction nucleotides: 15.

This clone was observed a single time. V gene TRBV28 combines with J gene TRBJ2-7; 15 nucleotides align to TRBD2. The V segment lost 3 bases and the J segment 1 base; nucleotides outside the gene matches: 7. The CDR3 has 18 residues. The germline V gene encodes CDR1 MDHEN and CDR2 SYDVKM. CDR3 protein: CASSFMMGLAGGSYEQYF. The CDR3 nucleotides read TGTGCCAGCAGTTTTATGATGGGACTAGCGGGAGGTTCCTACGAGCAGTACTTC.

This clone was found many times. This chain connects TRBV5-1 to TRBJ2-7; possibly TRBD1 for D (6 bases). V was pared by 4 bases and J by 5 bases, with 19 bases between. The CDR3 loop spans 15 amino acids. In germline, CDR1 is SGHRS, CDR2 YFSETQ. CDR3 coding DNA: TGCGCCAGCAGCGACACAGGGACCTTATTAGACGAGCAGTACTTC. Residues: CASSDTGTLLDEQYF. The full variable domain, in which reference TRBV5-1 and TRBJ2-7 provide the parts outside the CDR3, is KAGVTQTPRYLIKTRGQQVTLSCSPISGHRSVSWYQQTPGQGLQFLFEYFSETQRNKGNFPGRFSGRQFSNSRSEMNVSTLELGDSALYLCASSDTGTLLDEQYFGPGTRLTVT.